This is a list of T cell receptor beta chains from one sample in a study of T cell responses to AZD1222 COVID-19 vaccine. Repertoires were generated with immunoSEQ multiplex PCR, while TCRdb's copy carries only in-frame clones and drops some. The repertoire has approximately 150,000 clones, 92% of them found once; the top ten carry approximately 3.7%. The specimen was peripheral blood, collected 28 days after the second AZD1222 dose. The receptor source for this set is an adult who received the AZD1222 COVID-19 vaccine. Both conserved end residues are part of each CDR3. D genes are given only for firm matches. The listing skips clone size in some rows; elsewhere it reads once, few, many or a size class.

D gene: .
clone size: .
J gene: TRBJ2-7
V gene: TRBV6-2/TRBV6-3
CDR3 protein: CASSVYRDYEQYF
CDR3 DNA: TGTGCCAGCAGCGTCTACCGGGACTACGAGCAGTACTTC

D gene: .
clone size: .
J gene: TRBJ1-1
V gene: TRBV13
CDR3 protein: CASRLGAGLTEAFF
CDR3 DNA: TGTGCCAGCAGATTAGGGGCAGGGTTGACTGAAGCTTTCTTT

D gene: .
clone size: .
J gene: TRBJ2-2
V gene: TRBV7-9
CDR3 protein: CASSVEIYGGGPGELFF
CDR3 DNA: TGTGCCAGCAGCGTAGAAATATACGGTGGAGGACCCGGGGAGCTGTTTTTT

D gene: .
clone size: .
J gene: TRBJ1-4
V gene: TRBV5-1
CDR3 protein: CASSFLGATNEKLFF
CDR3 DNA: TGCGCCAGCAGCTTTTTGGGCGCAACTAATGAAAAACTGTTTTTT

D gene: .
clone size: .
J gene: TRBJ2-3
V gene: TRBV7-9
CDR3 protein: CASSFSQGTPDTQYF
CDR3 DNA: TGTGCCAGCAGCTTTTCGCAGGGGACCCCAGATACGCAGTATTTT

D gene: .
clone size: .
J gene: TRBJ2-2
V gene: TRBV7-9
CDR3 protein: CASSLKGDKWEELFF
CDR3 DNA: TGTGCCAGCAGCTTAAAAGGGGACAAATGGGAGGAGCTGTTTTTT

D gene: .
clone size: .
J gene: TRBJ2-7
V gene: TRBV6-1
CDR3 protein: CASSEGMRLGTIEQYF
CDR3 DNA: TGTGCCAGCAGTGAAGGGATGCGACTAGGAACGATTGAGCAGTACTTC

D gene: .
clone size: once
J gene: TRBJ1-1
V gene: TRBV9
CDR3 protein: CASSVLASNTEAFF
CDR3 DNA: TGTGCCAGCAGCGTGCTGGCCTCGAACACTGAAGCTTTCTTT

D gene: .
clone size: .
J gene: TRBJ2-3
V gene: TRBV9
CDR3 protein: CASSAAGQPAQYF
CDR3 DNA: TGTGCCAGCAGCGCCGCGGGACAGCCGGCGCAGTATTTT

D gene: .
clone size: .
J gene: TRBJ1-1
V gene: TRBV7-2
CDR3 protein: CASSLGTEKGTEAFF
CDR3 DNA: TGTGCCAGCAGCCTCGGGACGGAGAAAGGAACTGAAGCTTTCTTT

D gene: .
clone size: .
J gene: TRBJ2-5
V gene: TRBV6-5
CDR3 protein: CASRVKETQYF
CDR3 DNA: TGTGCCAGCAGGGTAAAGGAGACCCAGTACTTC

D gene: .
clone size: .
J gene: TRBJ2-5
V gene: TRBV29-1
CDR3 protein: CSVLLVGGQQETQYF
CDR3 DNA: TGCAGCGTTCTTCTTGTGGGCGGCCAGCAAGAGACCCAGTACTTC

D gene: TRBD2
clone size: .
J gene: TRBJ2-3
V gene: TRBV6-5
CDR3 protein: CASKGGRGSDTQYF
CDR3 DNA: TGTGCCAGCAAGGGCGGGAGGGGATCAGATACGCAGTATTTT

D gene: .
clone size: .
J gene: TRBJ2-5
V gene: TRBV9
CDR3 protein: CASSRTDQETQYF
CDR3 DNA: TGTGCCAGCAGCCGGACAGACCAAGAGACCCAGTACTTC

D gene: .
clone size: few
J gene: TRBJ1-6
V gene: TRBV4-2
CDR3 protein: CASSQDQSPGSYNSPLHF
CDR3 DNA: TGTGCCAGCAGCCAAGATCAGAGCCCGGGCTCCTATAATTCACCCCTCCACTTT

D gene: TRBD1
clone size: .
J gene: TRBJ1-1
V gene: TRBV3-1/TRBV3-2
CDR3 protein: CASSHWTGEAFF
CDR3 DNA: TGTGCCAGCAGCCACTGGACAGGCGAAGCTTTCTTT

D gene: .
clone size: .
J gene: TRBJ1-3
V gene: TRBV28
CDR3 protein: CASSPYKQGTNTIYF
CDR3 DNA: TGTGCCAGCAGTCCTTACAAACAGGGCACCAACACCATATATTTT

D gene: .
clone size: .
J gene: TRBJ2-5
V gene: TRBV27
CDR3 protein: CASSTNPYIQTQYF
CDR3 DNA: TGTGCCAGCAGTACCAATCCCTATATACAGACCCAGTACTTC

D gene: TRBD1
clone size: .
J gene: TRBJ1-4
V gene: TRBV5-1
CDR3 protein: CASSLRQGSEKLFF
CDR3 DNA: TGCGCCAGCAGCCTAAGACAGGGATCTGAAAAACTGTTTTTT

D gene: TRBD1
clone size: once
J gene: TRBJ2-3
V gene: TRBV5-1
CDR3 protein: CASSKLPGQTTDTQYF
CDR3 DNA: TGCGCCAGCAGCAAACTTCCGGGACAGACCACAGATACGCAGTATTTT

D gene: TRBD1
clone size: .
J gene: TRBJ1-6
V gene: TRBV7-2
CDR3 protein: CASRSDRANNSPLHF
CDR3 DNA: TGTGCCAGCAGGTCCGACAGGGCAAACAATTCACCCCTCCACTTT

D gene: .
clone size: .
J gene: TRBJ1-1
V gene: TRBV27
CDR3 protein: CASSLRGNTEAFF
CDR3 DNA: TGTGCCAGCAGCCTCAGGGGGAACACTGAAGCTTTCTTT

D gene: .
clone size: .
J gene: TRBJ2-1
V gene: TRBV9
CDR3 protein: CASSDVAGSYNEQFF
CDR3 DNA: TGTGCCAGCAGTGATGTTGCGGGCTCCTACAATGAGCAGTTCTTC

D gene: .
clone size: .
J gene: TRBJ2-7
V gene: TRBV7-2
CDR3 protein: CASRPSAGPPYEQYF
CDR3 DNA: TGTGCCAGCAGGCCCTCCGCGGGGCCCCCCTACGAGCAGTACTTC

D gene: .
clone size: .
J gene: TRBJ2-5
V gene: TRBV28
CDR3 protein: CASSAQISETQYF
CDR3 DNA: TGTGCCAGCAGTGCCCAGATCTCGGAGACCCAGTACTTC

D gene: .
clone size: .
J gene: TRBJ1-6
V gene: TRBV6-5
CDR3 protein: CASSLRDSPLHF
CDR3 DNA: TGTGCCAGCAGCCTCAGGGACTCACCCCTCCACTTT

D gene: .
clone size: .
J gene: TRBJ2-7
V gene: TRBV3-1/TRBV3-2
CDR3 protein: CASSPDTGLSYEQYF
CDR3 DNA: TGTGCCAGCAGCCCCGACACGGGGCTTTCCTACGAGCAGTACTTC

D gene: .
clone size: .
J gene: TRBJ2-1
V gene: TRBV19
CDR3 protein: CASSIVTGIFNEQFF
CDR3 DNA: TGTGCCAGTAGTATTGTAACGGGAATCTTCAATGAGCAGTTCTTC

D gene: TRBD1
clone size: .
J gene: TRBJ1-2
V gene: TRBV2
CDR3 protein: CASSPQGVYGYTF
CDR3 DNA: TGTGCCAGCAGCCCACAGGGGGTTTATGGCTACACCTTC

D gene: .
clone size: .
J gene: TRBJ1-1
V gene: TRBV7-7
CDR3 protein: CASSPEGLSEAFF
CDR3 DNA: TGTGCCAGCAGTCCTGAGGGGCTTAGTGAAGCTTTCTTT

D gene: TRBD1
clone size: .
J gene: TRBJ2-5
V gene: TRBV3-1/TRBV3-2
CDR3 protein: CASSQGQGIWETQYF
CDR3 DNA: TGTGCCAGCAGCCAAGGACAGGGGATTTGGGAGACCCAGTACTTC

D gene: .
clone size: .
J gene: TRBJ1-2
V gene: TRBV2
CDR3 protein: CASSGVGINYGYTF
CDR3 DNA: TGTGCCAGCAGTGGGGTAGGGATTAACTATGGCTACACCTTC

D gene: .
clone size: .
J gene: TRBJ1-2
V gene: TRBV3-1/TRBV3-2
CDR3 protein: CASSQVDRGHGYTF
CDR3 DNA: TGTGCCAGCAGCCAAGTTGACCGGGGGCATGGCTACACCTTC

D gene: .
clone size: .
J gene: TRBJ1-1
V gene: TRBV7-9
CDR3 protein: CADTRDLGDTEAFF
CDR3 DNA: TGTGCTGACACGCGGGACCTGGGGGACACTGAAGCTTTCTTT

D gene: .
clone size: .
J gene: TRBJ2-1
V gene: TRBV4-1
CDR3 protein: CASSQGGREFGNEQFF
CDR3 DNA: TGCGCCAGCAGCCAAGGGGGTAGGGAATTCGGGAATGAGCAGTTCTTC

D gene: .
clone size: .
J gene: TRBJ2-7
V gene: TRBV19
CDR3 protein: CASSIVESGAGEQYF
CDR3 DNA: TGTGCCAGTAGTATAGTAGAGAGCGGAGCCGGCGAGCAGTACTTC

D gene: .
clone size: .
J gene: TRBJ1-2
V gene: TRBV5-6
CDR3 protein: CASSVDSYGYTF
CDR3 DNA: TGTGCCAGCAGCGTCGACAGCTATGGTTACACCTTC

D gene: .
clone size: .
J gene: TRBJ1-2
V gene: TRBV18
CDR3 protein: CASSPTGPPYGYTF
CDR3 DNA: TGTGCCAGCTCACCCACGGGTCCCCCGTATGGCTACACCTTC

D gene: .
clone size: .
J gene: TRBJ1-2
V gene: TRBV4-3
CDR3 protein: CASSQKNPSQGIYGYTF
CDR3 DNA: TGCGCCAGCAGCCAAAAAAACCCGTCCCAGGGGATCTATGGCTACACCTTC

D gene: .
clone size: .
J gene: TRBJ1-2
V gene: TRBV9
CDR3 protein: CASSVDPTSHYGYTF
CDR3 DNA: TGTGCCAGCAGCGTAGATCCTACCTCCCACTATGGCTACACCTTC

D gene: TRBD1
clone size: .
J gene: TRBJ2-5
V gene: TRBV7-9
CDR3 protein: CASSSGQGQETQYF
CDR3 DNA: TGTGCCAGCAGCTCGGGACAGGGGCAAGAGACCCAGTACTTC

D gene: TRBD1
clone size: .
J gene: TRBJ1-1
V gene: TRBV7-9
CDR3 protein: CASSPQGRGETFF
CDR3 DNA: TGTGCCAGCAGCCCCCAAGGCAGGGGGGAAACTTTCTTT

D gene: .
clone size: .
J gene: TRBJ2-6
V gene: TRBV11-2
CDR3 protein: CASRGGTSRANVLTF
CDR3 DNA: TGTGCCAGCAGAGGGGGAACCTCTAGGGCCAACGTCCTGACTTTC

D gene: .
clone size: .
J gene: TRBJ1-1
V gene: TRBV5-1
CDR3 protein: CASSLSGLNTEAFF
CDR3 DNA: TGCGCCAGCAGCTTGTCCGGGCTAAACACTGAAGCTTTCTTT

D gene: TRBD2
clone size: .
J gene: TRBJ2-3
V gene: TRBV5-1
CDR3 protein: CASSLAGGEDTQYF
CDR3 DNA: TGCGCCAGCAGCCTAGCGGGAGGGGAAGATACGCAGTATTTT

D gene: .
clone size: .
J gene: TRBJ1-1
V gene: TRBV3-1/TRBV3-2
CDR3 protein: CASSQGGLNTEAFF
CDR3 DNA: TGTGCCAGCAGCCAGGGGGGCTTGAACACTGAAGCTTTCTTT

D gene: TRBD2
clone size: .
J gene: TRBJ2-3
V gene: TRBV5-1
CDR3 protein: CASRPSSSGITDTQYF
CDR3 DNA: TGCGCCAGCCGCCCATCCTCCAGCGGGATCACAGATACGCAGTATTTT

D gene: .
clone size: once
J gene: TRBJ2-2
V gene: TRBV19
CDR3 protein: CASSSQGGTGELFF
CDR3 DNA: TGTGCCAGTAGTTCCCAGGGTGGGACCGGGGAGCTGTTTTTT

D gene: TRBD2
clone size: .
J gene: TRBJ2-7
V gene: TRBV7-2
CDR3 protein: CASSELAGGYGEQYF
CDR3 DNA: TGTGCCAGCAGCGAACTAGCGGGGGGGTACGGCGAGCAGTACTTC

D gene: TRBD1
clone size: .
J gene: TRBJ2-1
V gene: TRBV28
CDR3 protein: CASSSRDSYNEQFF
CDR3 DNA: TGTGCCAGCAGTTCCCGGGACAGCTACAATGAGCAGTTCTTC

D gene: .
clone size: .
J gene: TRBJ1-1
V gene: TRBV27
CDR3 protein: CASSFSGENTEAFF
CDR3 DNA: TGTGCCAGCAGTTTTTCAGGGGAGAACACTGAAGCTTTCTTT

D gene: .
clone size: .
J gene: TRBJ1-5
V gene: TRBV5-8
CDR3 protein: CASSLGPYQPQHF
CDR3 DNA: TGTGCCAGCAGCTTGGGACCCTATCAGCCCCAGCATTTT

D gene: TRBD2
clone size: .
J gene: TRBJ2-7
V gene: TRBV5-1
CDR3 protein: CASSLAGGTGYYEQYF
CDR3 DNA: TGCGCCAGCAGCTTGGCCGGGGGGACTGGGTACTACGAGCAGTACTTC

D gene: TRBD1
clone size: .
J gene: TRBJ1-1
V gene: TRBV2
CDR3 protein: CASSYRGKDTEAFF
CDR3 DNA: TGTGCCAGCAGTTACAGGGGAAAGGACACTGAAGCTTTCTTT

D gene: .
clone size: once
J gene: TRBJ2-7
V gene: TRBV20-1
CDR3 protein: CSVGNSYEQYF
CDR3 DNA: TGCAGTGTAGGGAACTCCTACGAGCAGTACTTC